This T cell receptor beta chain is from a study of T cell responses to AZD1222 COVID-19 vaccine (dated by TCRdb to the early 2020s). Notes on the research overall: TCR sequencing was performed for approximately 240 trial participants, of whom around 210 were given two doses of AZD1222 and around 25 were given two doses of MenACWY control vaccine. Enrollment into the trials was organized by age into subgroups of 18-55, 56-69 and 70-plus years, and those subgroups contained roughly 160, 29 and 62 TCR-sequenced participants, respectively.

As regards this clone: Its binding antigen is unknown. No quality values exist for individual bases; no much larger clone is one base distant.

The CDR3 regions of human TCRbeta chains were analyzed by immunosequencing. The authors' analysis ran thus. Repertoire TCRs were matched against a reference library of SARS-CoV-2-specific TCRs generated with the MIRA antigen-specificity platform. Breadth meant the fraction of unique TCRs that were SARS-CoV-2-associated, whereas depth meant the fraction of total T cells that were SARS-CoV-2-associated. Using the MIRA data, every spike-specific TCR was mapped to the spike region that the TCR reacted to and assigned to either a CD4 or a CD8 class. Log10-transformed breadth and depth values were compared by one-way ANOVA with Sidak's multiple comparisons tests. Drawn from immuneACCESS, this table holds only the in-frame rearrangements with V and J called that TCRdb kept. Clones are partly lost; checked studies trace under half to an unresolved V gene and leave the rest unexplained. V and J calls and clone size are given by that table; D and trimming were obtained from the DNA. The sample has approximately 150,000 clones on record, roughly 86% of them singletons. Under 7% of the sample comes from the top ten.

Per the publication, the time point label means: about 28 days (+/-7) after the second vaccine dose. Read against the paper, the sample's treatment or condition label means: meningococcal conjugate vaccine given as trial control. Samples from vaccinated people were obtained from the UK trials COV001 and COV002, which included a single-blind randomized controlled phase 2/3 trial of AZD1222 (ChAdOx1 nCoV-19) in healthy adults. For TCRbeta chain sequencing, PBMC samples were collected from trial participants at day 0 and at day 28 after the second dose. Points the paper makes about the study in general: The 56-69-year group was small, and its depth increase did not reach significance, likely because of low power. Reportedly, almost half of the unique spike-specific TCRs recognized epitopes lying outside the regions that are mutated in the B.1.351 and B.1.1.7 variants. After two AZD1222 doses, spike-specific TCR breadth and depth were significantly higher than at day 0 and than in MenACWY recipients. Because no day 14 peak-response samples were available, repertoires were characterized only after the peak T cell response. Most participants were white British and females outnumbered males, and the authors suggested that clonal diversity may have been underestimated. Conclusions about previously exposed vaccinees are limited because only six or seven AZD1222 recipients were SARS-CoV-2 seropositive at baseline. Vaccine-associated CD4 TCRs spanned the whole spike protein, with dominant responses in regions 160-218 and 743-854.

Taken from cysteine to phenylalanine, the CDR3 has 16 residues. Only the CDR3 part of the read is kept: 48 bases, read in frame from the first base. Reading the germline V gene (reference sequence) gives CDR1 SEHNR and CDR2 FQNEAQ. The junction shows trimming of 5 bases on V and 3 bases on J, and the gene matches do not reach 5 bases of it. The material sequenced was peripheral blood, taken 28 days after the second dose of the MenACWY control vaccine. The rearrangement joined TRBV7-9 to TRBJ1-3; 12 bases in the middle match TRBD1. The source is an adult who received the MenACWY meningococcal vaccine as a control. The sequenced DNA is TGTGCCAGCAGCGGCGGGACAGGGGGCTTTGGAAACACCATATATTTT. Its protein product is CASSGGTGGFGNTIYF. When the CDR3 is completed using the reference TRBV7-9 and TRBJ1-3 genes on either side, the full variable domain is DTGVSQNPRHKITKRGQNVTFRCDPISEHNRLYWYRQTLGQGPEFLTYFQNEAQLEKSRLLSDRFSAERPKGSFSTLEIQRTEQGDSAMYLCASSGGTGGFGNTIYFGEGSWLTVV.